Following are 20 T cell receptor beta chains from one sample sequenced in a study of spatial heterogeneity in lung cancer. Each CDR3 protein gets one entry after TCRdb re-called the 5' RACE reads with MiXCR. The sample has approximately 49,000 distinct CDR3 sequences; about 5.8% are singletons. As to time point: sample taken at primary tumor resection. In each case, whole RNA from tumor, nontumor lung or frozen PBMC was sequenced unsorted. The sequenced sample was PBMCs, obtained at surgery. Receptor source: a male donor with early-stage non-small cell lung cancer.

The CDR3 here is CASSIEDQSYTEAFF. CDR3 nucleotide sequence: TGTGCCAGTAGTATCGAAGACCAATCCTACACTGAAGCTTTCTTT. V gene TRBV19 combines with J gene TRBJ1-1; D unclear. CDR1 and CDR2 (germline): LNHDA, SQIVND (reference sequence). Trimming took 3 bases from V and 3 from J, leaving 14 bases between them. The CDR3 sequence is 15 residues long.

The chain recombines TRBV7-2 with TRBJ2-1; TRBD2 aligns across 12 bases. Germline V gene lookup returns CDR1 SGHTA and CDR2 FQGNSA. This CDR3 has 16 residues. V lost 5 bases to trimming and J lost 6 bases; unmatched junction nucleotides: 8. CDR3 region: CASSNRGLAGSNEQFF. The CDR3 bases are TGTGCCAGCAGCAACAGGGGACTAGCGGGCTCCAATGAGCAGTTCTTC.

This clonotype showed up many times. The chain carries TRBV27 and TRBJ2-3; D is undetermined. Trimming cost V 6 bases and J 0 bases, with 7 bases left between them. CDR3 length: 13 amino acids. Germline values: CDR1 MNHEY, CDR2 SMNVEV (reference sequence). The CDR3 protein is CASRSSSTDTQYF. Written as DNA, the CDR3 is TGTGCCAGCAGGAGCAGCAGCACAGATACGCAGTATTTT.

This clonotype was observed at least ten times. The V gene is TRBV20-1, the J gene TRBJ2-3; weak D call: TRBD2 (6 bases). Between the trimmed V and J ends, which lost 3 bases and 6 bases, there was a span of 13 bases. The CDR3 extends over 13 amino acids. Germline-derived CDR1 and CDR2 are DFQATT and SNEGSKA (reference sequence). CDR3 in DNA: TGCAGTGCTAGCGGGTTCCGGGAGGATACGCAGTATTTT. Its translation is CSASGFREDTQYF.

This clonotype has ten or more counts. The V gene is TRBV7-6, the J gene TRBJ2-3; TRBD2 agrees at 7 bases. The ends lost 5 bases at V and 0 bases at J; junction bases unmatched: 8. The CDR3 length is 16 residues. The germline CDR1 and CDR2 sequences are SGHVS and FNYEAQ. The CDR3 bases are TGTGCCAGCAGCCCCCGACTAGCTACTAGCACAGATACGCAGTATTTT. As protein: CASSPRLATSTDTQYF.

Ten or more counts support this clonotype. The chain couples TRBV7-6 to TRBJ2-3; D is unclear. CDR1 is SGHVS and CDR2 is FNYEAQ in the germline V gene. This CDR3 spans 12 amino acids. V was trimmed by 3 bases and J by 4 bases, leaving 5 bases between them. For the CDR3, the DNA is TGTGCCAGCAGCTTTTTTTCAGATACGCAGTATTTT. This encodes CASSFFSDTQYF.

This clonotype has ten or more counts. CDR3 region: CSARDGTAMNTEAFF. The CDR3 nucleotides read TGCAGTGCTAGAGACGGGACCGCGATGAACACTGAAGCTTTCTTT. The chain recombines TRBV20-1 with TRBJ1-1; a weak D match, TRBD1 (5 bases). Germline V gene sequence: CDR1 DFQATT, CDR2 SNEGSKA (reference sequence). CDR3 length equals 15 residues. The germline V and J ends were trimmed by 0 bases and 0 bases, with 11 bases remaining between them.

This clonotype has at least ten counts. The V and J genes are TRBV20-1 and TRBJ2-1; 9 bases are shared with TRBD1. Per germline, CDR1 DFQATT and CDR2 SNEGSKA (reference sequence). This CDR3 is 14 amino acids long. The V and J ends lost 4 bases and 2 bases, in that order; junction bases with no gene match: 3. The CDR3 nucleotides read TGCAGTGCTACGGGGGACAGGGCCTACAATGAGCAGTTCTTC. It yields the protein CSATGDRAYNEQFF.

This clonotype has at least ten counts. The V gene is TRBV20-1, the J gene TRBJ2-7; TRBD2 matches at 9 bases. This CDR3 spans 16 amino acids. With V trimmed by 0 bases and J by 0 bases, 6 bases remained unmatched. CDR1 is DFQATT and CDR2 is SNEGSKA in the germline V gene (reference sequence). The CDR3, as DNA: TGCAGTGCTAGAGATCGCGGGGGGGCCTCCTCCTACGAGCAGTACTTC. As protein: CSARDRGGASSYEQYF.

The sample holds many counts of this clonotype. This rearrangement joins TRBV28 to TRBJ2-4; the D is unclear. This CDR3 is 15 amino acids long. Trimming shortened V by 3 bases and J by 0 bases, and 9 bases separated the two germline ends. The germline CDR1 and CDR2 sequences are MDHEN and SYDVKM. The CDR3 DNA reads TGTGCCAGCAGTTTTAGAGGTTCAGCCAAAAACATTCAGTACTTC. This codes for CASSFRGSAKNIQYF.

This clonotype was found many times. This sequence joins TRBV6-5 and TRBJ2-1, with 10 bases identical to TRBD2. The CDR3 runs 15 residues. The V segment lost 7 bases and the J segment 2 bases; nucleotides outside the gene matches: 5. Germline V gives CDR1 MNHEY, CDR2 SVGAGI. The CDR3 nucleotides are TGTGCCAGCATATCTAGCGGGAGCGCCTACAATGAGCAGTTCTTC. This sequence encodes CASISSGSAYNEQFF.

This clonotype was seen repeatedly, ten times or more. V is TRBV9 and J is TRBJ2-5; D perhaps matches TRBD1 (5 bases). The germline V and J ends were trimmed by 0 bases and 4 bases, with 13 bases remaining between them. CDR3 length equals 15 residues. Germline V gene lookup returns CDR1 SGDLS and CDR2 YYNGEE. CDR3 sequence (DNA): TGTGCCAGCAGCGTAGGGCAGGGTACGGCAGAGACCCAGTACTTC. Translating gives CASSVGQGTAETQYF.

The sample holds many counts of this clonotype. The chain combines TRBV5-1 with TRBJ1-5; TRBD1 agrees at 7 bases. CDR1 SGHRS and CDR2 YFSETQ come from the germline V gene. The CDR3 is made up of 14 amino acids. V shed 4 bases, J shed 5 bases, and the junction held 6 bases outside the gene matches. The CDR3 sequence is CASSLTGVDQPQHF. CDR3 in DNA: TGCGCCAGCAGCCTCACAGGGGTCGATCAGCCCCAGCATTTT. Full variable domain (rest looked up from reference TRBV5-1 and TRBJ1-5): KAGVTQTPRYLIKTRGQQVTLSCSPISGHRSVSWYQQTPGQGLQFLFEYFSETQRNKGNFPGRFSGRQFSNSRSEMNVSTLELGDSALYLCASSLTGVDQPQHFGDGTRLSIL.

This clonotype was counted many times. CDR3 protein: CASTPVTSGTGEQYF. CDR3 sequence (DNA): TGTGCCAGCACCCCCGTGACTAGCGGAACGGGCGAGCAGTACTTC. The chain couples TRBV2 to TRBJ2-7, with 9 bases matching TRBD2. Germline-derived CDR1 and CDR2 are SNHLY and FYNNEI. V shed 7 bases and J 6 bases; nucleotides not matched to a gene: 13. This CDR3 region has 15 residues.

This clonotype was found many times. V gene TRBV12-3 or TRBV12-4 combines with J gene TRBJ1-3; D is possibly TRBD1 (5 bases). The CDR3 consists of 15 residues. Trimming took 6 bases from V and 0 from J, leaving 12 bases between them. The CDR3 here is CASSPGLNSGNTIYF. The DNA for the CDR3 is TGTGCCAGCAGCCCGGGACTGAACTCTGGAAACACCATATATTTT.

This clonotype showed up many times. The rearrangement uses TRBV7-2 and TRBJ2-5, with 10 bases identical to TRBD2. Germline V gene sequence: CDR1 SGHTA, CDR2 FQGNSA. The CDR3 has 16 amino acids. Losses at the gene ends were 1 base for V and 5 bases for J; bases not matched to a gene: 7. The CDR3 is CASSLGSAGGGETQYF. Here the CDR3 DNA reads TGTGCCAGCAGCTTAGGCTCAGCGGGAGGGGGCGAGACCCAGTACTTC.

The sample holds many counts of this clonotype. The V call is TRBV6-2 or TRBV6-3, the J call TRBJ1-1, with TRBD1 matching 11 bases. V was clipped by 5 bases and J by 1 base; unmatched bases: 0. CDR3 length: 14 amino acids. Looked up from germline, CDR1 is MNHEY and CDR2 is SVGEGT. The chain's CDR3 is CASSGTGGNTEAFF. The CDR3 DNA is TGTGCCAGCAGTGGGACAGGGGGGAACACTGAAGCTTTCTTT.

The genes are TRBV4-1 and TRBJ1-2; D remains ambiguous. The CDR3 covers 15 residues. V was shortened by 4 bases and J by 7 bases, with 19 bases between the two germline ends. The germline gives CDR1 MGHRA, CDR2 YSYEKL. CDR3 residues: CASSPREVGSGGYTF. CDR3 nucleotides: TGCGCCAGCAGCCCCCGGGAGGTGGGGTCCGGTGGCTACACCTTC.

Regarding this clonotype: A much bigger clone sits one base away, suggesting this may be a read error. This sequence joins TRBV18 and TRBJ2-3, with 7 bases identical to TRBD2. Germline V gene lookup returns CDR1 KGHSH and CDR2 LQKENI. The CDR3 spans 15 residues. Unmatched junction bases numbered 9, after V lost 2 bases and J lost 7 bases. The CDR3 loop is CASSPFTGGTNTQYF. The CDR3 DNA reads as TGTGCCAGCTCACCATTCACGGGAGGAACAAATACGCAGTATTTT.

As regards this clonotype: A read error may be the cause here, since a much bigger clone is one base away. The CDR3 is CAWRGYMDISNQPQHF. CDR3 bases: TGTGCCTGGAGAGGCTACATGGACATTAGCAATCAGCCCCAGCATTTT. The chain combines TRBV30 with TRBJ1-5, with D perhaps matching TRBD1 (5 bases). The V gene's germline CDR1 is GTSNPN and CDR2 SVGIG (reference sequence). The CDR3 spans 16 residues. Trimming removed 3 bases at V and 0 bases at J, with 15 bases between.